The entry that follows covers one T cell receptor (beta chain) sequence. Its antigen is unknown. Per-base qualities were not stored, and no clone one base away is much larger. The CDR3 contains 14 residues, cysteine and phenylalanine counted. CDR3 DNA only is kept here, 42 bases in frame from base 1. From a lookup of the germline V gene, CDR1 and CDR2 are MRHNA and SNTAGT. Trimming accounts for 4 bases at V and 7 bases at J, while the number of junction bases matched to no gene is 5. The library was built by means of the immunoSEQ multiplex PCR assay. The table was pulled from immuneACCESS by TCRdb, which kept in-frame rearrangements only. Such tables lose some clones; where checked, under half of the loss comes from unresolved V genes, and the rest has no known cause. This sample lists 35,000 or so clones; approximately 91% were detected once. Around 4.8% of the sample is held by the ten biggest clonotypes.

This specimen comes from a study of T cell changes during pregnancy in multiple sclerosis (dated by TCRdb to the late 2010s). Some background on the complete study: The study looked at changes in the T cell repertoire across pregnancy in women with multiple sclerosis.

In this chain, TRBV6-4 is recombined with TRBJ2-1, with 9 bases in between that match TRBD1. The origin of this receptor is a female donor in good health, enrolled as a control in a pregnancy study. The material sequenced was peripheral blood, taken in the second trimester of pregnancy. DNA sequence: TGTGCCAGCAGTGTGGACAGGGGAGGGAATGAGCAGTTCTTC. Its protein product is CASSVDRGGNEQFF.